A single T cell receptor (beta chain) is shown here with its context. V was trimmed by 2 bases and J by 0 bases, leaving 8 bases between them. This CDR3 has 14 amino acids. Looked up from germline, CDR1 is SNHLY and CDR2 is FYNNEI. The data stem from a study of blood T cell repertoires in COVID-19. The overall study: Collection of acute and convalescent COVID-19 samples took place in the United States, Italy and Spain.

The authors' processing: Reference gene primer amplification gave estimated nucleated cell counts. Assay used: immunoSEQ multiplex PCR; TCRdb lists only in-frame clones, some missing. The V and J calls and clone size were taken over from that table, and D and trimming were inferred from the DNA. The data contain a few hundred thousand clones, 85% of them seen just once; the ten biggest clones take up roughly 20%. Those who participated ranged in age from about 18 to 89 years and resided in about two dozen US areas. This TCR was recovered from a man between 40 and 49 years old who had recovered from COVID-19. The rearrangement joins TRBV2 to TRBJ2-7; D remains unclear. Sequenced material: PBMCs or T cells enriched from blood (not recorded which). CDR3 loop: CASSERGDSYEQYF. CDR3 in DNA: TGTGCCAGCAGTGAAAGAGGCGACTCCTACGAGCAGTACTTC.